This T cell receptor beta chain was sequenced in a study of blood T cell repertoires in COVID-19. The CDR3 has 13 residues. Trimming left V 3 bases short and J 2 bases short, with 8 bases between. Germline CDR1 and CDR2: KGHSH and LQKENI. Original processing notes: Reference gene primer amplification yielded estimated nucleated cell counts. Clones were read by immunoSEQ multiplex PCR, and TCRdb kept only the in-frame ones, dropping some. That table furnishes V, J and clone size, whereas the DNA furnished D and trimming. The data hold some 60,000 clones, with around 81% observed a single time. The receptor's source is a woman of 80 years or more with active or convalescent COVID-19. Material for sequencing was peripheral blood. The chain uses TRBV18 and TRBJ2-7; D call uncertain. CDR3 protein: CASSPYRTYEQYF. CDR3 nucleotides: TGTGCCAGCTCACCGTACAGAACCTACGAGCAGTACTTC.